The 10 T cell receptor beta chains below all came from one sample that was sequenced in a study of a mutant IDH1 vaccine in newly diagnosed glioma. Data came from immunoSEQ multiplex PCR; TCRdb stores just in-frame clones and leaves some out. The table has 55,000 to 70,000 clones, 89% seen once. Documented time point: week 11, during vaccination. Topical imiquimod accompanied each vaccine dose, which consisted of 300 ug of mutant IDH1 20-mer peptide. These receptors lack a known antigen. The sequenced sample was PBMCs, obtained from a glioma patient whose treatment included an IDH1 peptide vaccine. Receptor source: a man aged 35 to 55 with glioma.

V is TRBV7-9 and J is TRBJ1-4; D ambiguous. The CDR3 totals 15 residues. V gave up 1 base and J gave up 8 bases, with 14 bases separating them. Germline V lookup: CDR1 SEHNR, CDR2 FQNEAQ (reference sequence). The CDR3 loop is CASSLGVAGFEKLFF. For the CDR3, the DNA is TGTGCCAGCAGCTTAGGCGTGGCGGGCTTCGAAAAACTGTTTTTT.

This chain links TRBV27 with TRBJ2-7, with TRBD2 matching over 8 bases. Per germline, CDR1 MNHEY and CDR2 SMNVEV (reference sequence). Germline trimming cut 6 bases from V and 4 bases from J; bases unmatched to any gene: 11. The CDR3 is made up of 15 amino acids. CDR3 sequence reads: CASSLAGSGLYEQYF. The CDR3 nucleotides read TGTGCCAGCAGCTTAGCGGGAAGTGGGCTTTACGAGCAGTACTTC.

The chain recombines TRBV29-1 with TRBJ2-3; no definite D call. CDR3 length equals 14 residues. Germline CDR1 and CDR2: SQVTM and ANQGSEA. Trimming took off 3 bases at V and 1 base at J, with 11 bases between the two ends. In DNA, the CDR3 is TGCAGCGTTGACGGACCGATCCGCACAGATACGCAGTATTTT. It specifies CSVDGPIRTDTQYF.

V and J are TRBV29-1 and TRBJ2-7, with 8 bases aligning to TRBD2. Germline CDR1 SQVTM, CDR2 ANQGSEA. V trimming: 4 bases; J trimming: 8 bases; junction bases outside the gene matches: 13. The CDR3 is made up of 14 amino acids. In DNA, the CDR3 is TGCAGCGTTGGGGCTGCGGGGGGCCGCGGGCAGCAGTACTTC. Translation gives CSVGAAGGRGQQYF.

V and J are TRBV7-8 and TRBJ2-7, with D possibly TRBD1 on 5 matching bases. Trimming removed 5 bases at V and 7 bases at J, with 18 bases between. The CDR3 length is 14 residues. Germline CDR1 SGHVS, CDR2 FQNEAQ. The CDR3 reads CASSPMAGLSEQYF. In DNA form, the CDR3 reads TGTGCCAGCAGCCCCATGGCAGGGTTGAGTGAGCAGTACTTC.

V gene TRBV4-2 combines with J gene TRBJ2-7; D tentatively reads TRBD1 or TRBD2 (5 bases each). CDR3 length: 16 amino acids. Trimming took off 0 bases at V and 4 bases at J, with 16 bases between the two ends. CDR1 is LGHNA, CDR2 YNFKEQ, per germline. CDR3 sequence: CASSQDSRGETYEQYF. The CDR3 DNA reads TGTGCCAGCAGCCAAGATAGTCGAGGGGAGACGTACGAGCAGTACTTC.

This chain connects TRBV4-2 to TRBJ1-3, with D unclear. The CDR3 is 16 amino acids. V was pared by 1 base and J by 0 bases, with 10 bases between. The V gene's germline CDR1 is LGHNA and CDR2 YNFKEQ. CDR3: CASSQVFTRSGNTIYF. For the CDR3, the DNA is TGTGCCAGCAGCCAAGTTTTCACTCGCTCTGGAAACACCATATATTTT.

The chain combines TRBV27 with TRBJ2-1; D might be TRBD1 (5 bases). The V gene's germline CDR1 is MNHEY and CDR2 SMNVEV (reference sequence). The CDR3 has 15 amino acids. The V end lost 1 base, the J end lost 1 base, and 8 bases lay between the germline ends. The CDR3: CASSLFSGSYNEQFF. CDR3 DNA: TGTGCCAGCAGTTTATTTTCAGGGTCCTACAATGAGCAGTTCTTC.

J is TRBJ1-1 and V is TRBV10-3, with D hard to call. Trimming removed 2 bases from V and 0 bases from J, with 4 bases in between. The CDR3 has 13 amino acids. CDR1 and CDR2 from the germline V gene are ENHRY and SYGVKD. The CDR3 reads CAISEGLNTEAFF. CDR3 in DNA: TGTGCCATCAGTGAGGGATTGAACACTGAAGCTTTCTTT.

This rearrangement joins TRBV19 to TRBJ2-1, with a possible D match to TRBD1 (5 bases). The germline V and J ends were trimmed by 4 bases and 0 bases, with 13 bases remaining between them. Germline CDR1 is LNHDA and CDR2 is SQIVND (reference sequence). The CDR3 runs 16 residues. Here the CDR3 reads CASSTPRQSSYNEQFF. The CDR3 DNA reads as TGTGCCAGTAGTACCCCGCGACAGAGCTCCTACAATGAGCAGTTCTTC.